A selection of T cell receptor beta chains follows, all from one sample in a study of blood T cell repertoires in COVID-19. Measured with immunoSEQ multiplex PCR; TCRdb has only the in-frame clones, and not every one. This table holds some 50,000 clones, 80% to 85% found once. Sequenced material: peripheral blood. Receptors were obtained from a man aged 65 to 79 with acute or convalescent COVID-19. The CDR3 runs from the conserved cysteine through the conserved F or W. A D gene is named only where the DNA matches it firmly. Size values are once, few and many counts, or a class for expanded clones, and some rows have none.

D gene,CDR3 length,clone size,V gene,J gene,CDR3 protein,CDR3 DNA
TRBD1,14,NA,TRBV18,TRBJ2-7,CASSPRDRAAEQYF,TGTGCCAGCTCACCGCGGGACAGGGCTGCCGAGCAGTACTTC
TRBD2,15,NA,TRBV7-8,TRBJ2-7,CASSFNSGSVYEQYF,TGTGCCAGCAGTTTTAATAGCGGGAGCGTCTACGAGCAGTACTTC
NA,13,NA,TRBV3-1/TRBV3-2,TRBJ1-5,CASSRSRDQPQHF,TGTGCCAGCAGCCGAAGTCGGGATCAGCCCCAGCATTTT
TRBD2,16,NA,TRBV27,TRBJ2-3,CASSPRLAGEGDTQYF,TGTGCCAGCAGTCCACGTCTAGCGGGAGAGGGAGATACGCAGTATTTT
NA,17,NA,TRBV10-3,TRBJ1-5,CAISGPSTGPLLQPQHF,TGTGCCATCAGTGGACCCTCTACAGGTCCCCTCCTTCAGCCCCAGCATTTT
NA,12,few,TRBV3-1/TRBV3-2,TRBJ2-7,CASSHAGYEQYF,TGTGCCAGCAGCCATGCGGGTTACGAGCAGTACTTC
NA,15,NA,TRBV3-1/TRBV3-2,TRBJ1-1,CASSPLQGGNTEAFF,TGTGCCAGCAGCCCCCTGCAGGGAGGGAACACTGAAGCTTTCTTT
NA,14,NA,TRBV9,TRBJ2-2,CASSGEGNTGELFF,TGTGCCAGCAGCGGTGAGGGTAACACCGGGGAGCTGTTTTTT
NA,15,NA,TRBV5-5,TRBJ1-6,CASSLYSGDNSPLHF,TGTGCCAGCAGCTTATACAGCGGGGATAATTCACCCCTCCACTTT
NA,14,NA,TRBV6-5,TRBJ1-6,CASRTGQLNSPLHF,TGTGCCAGCAGGACCGGACAGCTAAATTCACCCCTCCACTTT
NA,14,NA,TRBV11-3,TRBJ2-1,CASSSPGAYNEQFF,TGTGCCAGCAGCTCGCCGGGAGCCTACAATGAGCAGTTCTTC
NA,12,NA,TRBV12-3/TRBV12-4,TRBJ2-3,CASSLPGSTQYF,TGTGCCAGCAGTTTACCAGGTTCTACGCAGTATTTT
TRBD1,13,NA,TRBV28,TRBJ1-6,CASRDRGNSPLHF,TGTGCCAGCAGAGACAGGGGAAATTCACCCCTCCACTTT
NA,14,NA,TRBV9,TRBJ2-5,CASSVTRDQETQYF,TGTGCCAGCAGCGTAACGCGCGACCAAGAGACCCAGTACTTC
NA,15,NA,TRBV9,TRBJ2-1,CASSTRDTAHNEQFF,TGTGCCAGCAGCACCCGGGACACCGCTCACAATGAGCAGTTCTTC
TRBD1,16,NA,TRBV2,TRBJ1-5,CASLDPARGLRQPQHF,TGTGCCAGCCTAGACCCCGCCAGGGGGCTACGACAGCCCCAGCATTTT
NA,14,NA,TRBV6-6,TRBJ1-1,CASSSYLLNTEAFF,TGTGCCAGCAGTTCCTATCTACTGAACACTGAAGCTTTCTTT
NA,15,NA,TRBV27,TRBJ2-5,CASSPTYDLQETQYF,TGTGCCAGCAGCCCGACATATGATCTTCAAGAGACCCAGTACTTC
NA,17,NA,TRBV5-1,TRBJ2-2,CASSLWEMSSNTGELFF,TGCGCCAGCAGCTTGTGGGAGATGAGTTCGAACACCGGGGAGCTGTTTTTT
NA,13,NA,TRBV5-1,TRBJ2-7,CASSLNRDYEQYF,TGCGCCAGCAGCTTGAACAGAGACTACGAGCAGTACTTC
NA,15,once,TRBV6-1,TRBJ2-6,CASRPDGGGANVLTF,TGTGCCAGCAGGCCCGACGGAGGTGGGGCCAACGTCCTGACTTTC
NA,14,NA,TRBV2,TRBJ2-3,CASNTGTSTDTQYF,TGTGCCAGCAACACGGGAACTAGCACAGATACGCAGTATTTT
NA,14,NA,TRBV19,TRBJ1-4,CASSMGATNEKLFF,TGTGCCAGTAGTATGGGAGCAACTAATGAAAAACTGTTTTTT
TRBD1,13,NA,TRBV7-3,TRBJ2-3,CASSLGQTDTQYF,TGTGCCAGCAGCTTGGGACAGACAGATACGCAGTATTTT
TRBD1,15,NA,TRBV20-1,TRBJ1-5,CSASRQGSSNQPQHF,TGCAGTGCTAGTAGACAGGGGAGCAGCAATCAGCCCCAGCATTTT
TRBD2,17,NA,TRBV29-1,TRBJ2-3,CSVGGSGGKRWTDTQYF,TGCAGCGTTGGTGGTAGCGGGGGGAAGCGGTGGACAGATACGCAGTATTTT
NA,14,NA,TRBV7-8,TRBJ2-7,CASSLTVGTYEQYF,TGTGCCAGCAGCTTAACGGTCGGTACCTACGAGCAGTACTTC